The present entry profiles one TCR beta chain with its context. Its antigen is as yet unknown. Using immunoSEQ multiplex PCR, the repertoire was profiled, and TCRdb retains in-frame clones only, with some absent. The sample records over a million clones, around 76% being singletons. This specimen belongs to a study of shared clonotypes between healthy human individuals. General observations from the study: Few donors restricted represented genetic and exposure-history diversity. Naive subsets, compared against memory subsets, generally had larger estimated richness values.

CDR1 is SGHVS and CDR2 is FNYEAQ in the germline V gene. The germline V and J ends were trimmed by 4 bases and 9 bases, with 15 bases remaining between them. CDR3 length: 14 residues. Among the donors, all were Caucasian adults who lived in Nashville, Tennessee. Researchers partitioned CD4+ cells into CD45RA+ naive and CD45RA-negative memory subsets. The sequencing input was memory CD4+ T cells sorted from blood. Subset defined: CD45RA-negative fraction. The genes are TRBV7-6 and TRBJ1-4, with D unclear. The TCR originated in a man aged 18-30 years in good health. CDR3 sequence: CASSSGVSDKKLFF. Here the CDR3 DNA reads TGTGCCAGCAGCTCCGGGGTCTCCGACAAAAAACTGTTTTTT.